Below, 32 T cell receptor beta chains from the same sample are listed, as sequenced in a study of blood T cells in healthy people across ages. Then a second PCR, running roughly 7 to 11 cycles, was carried out with a sample-barcoded 5' primer and a J-beta primer mix. TCRdb re-analysed the 5' RACE reads in MiXCR, keeping a single row per CDR3 protein. The sample shows around 580,000 distinct CDR3 sequences, 40% to 50% of them seen only once. The sequencing input was blood. These receptors all come from a man older than 75 in good health.

J is TRBJ1-6 and V is TRBV6-4; the match to TRBD1 covers 7 bases. Germline V lookup: CDR1 MRHNA, CDR2 SNTAGT. The CDR3 consists of 14 residues. V gave up 5 bases and J gave up 8 bases; unmatched junction bases: 6. As DNA, the CDR3 is TGTGCCAGCAGTCCCTGGACAGGATATTCACCCCTCCACTTT. It specifies CASSPWTGYSPLHF.

The rearrangement uses TRBV10-3 and TRBJ2-3; perhaps TRBD1 as D (6 bases). CDR1 is ENHRY, CDR2 SYGVKD, per germline. The CDR3 spans 15 residues. Trimming cost V 3 bases and J 2 bases, with 12 bases left between them. CDR3 DNA: TGTGCCATCAGTGACCTCCGGGACAACACAGATACGCAGTATTTT. Protein: CAISDLRDNTDTQYF.

This clonotype has a handful of counts. The J gene is TRBJ2-1, the V gene TRBV27, with 8 bases aligning to TRBD1. This CDR3 spans 16 amino acids. V shed 6 bases, J shed 1 base, and the junction held 8 bases outside the gene matches. CDR1 MNHEY and CDR2 SMNVEV come from the germline V gene (reference sequence). The CDR3 is CASSPWGTGSYNEQFF. CDR3 DNA: TGTGCCAGCAGCCCGTGGGGGACAGGATCCTACAATGAGCAGTTCTTC.

Of note for this clonotype: The junction differs from germline at one of its ends, possibly a read error. The J gene is TRBJ2-1, the V gene TRBV5-1; TRBD2 matches 12 bases. Germline CDR1 and CDR2: SGHRS and YFSETQ. The CDR3 is made up of 17 amino acids. CDR3 coding DNA: TGTGCCAGCAGCTTGCGCCCGACTAGCGGGGGCAACAATGAGCAGTTCTTC. As protein: CASSLRPTSGGNNEQFF.

The chain employs TRBV10-2 and TRBJ2-7; TRBD1 matches 8 bases. The CDR3 runs to 14 residues. Unmatched junction bases numbered 8, after V lost 4 bases and J lost 6 bases. Germline V CDR1 and CDR2: WSHSY, SAAADI. Here the CDR3 DNA reads TGCGCCAGCAGTGTTTCGGGACAGGCGTCCGAGCAGTACTTC. Translated: CASSVSGQASEQYF.

This clonotype was observed a few times. This chain joins TRBV7-9 and TRBJ1-5, with D uncertain. V was pared by 5 bases and J by 1 base, with 12 bases between. CDR3 length: 15 residues. Germline assignment: CDR1 SEHNR and CDR2 FQNEAQ (reference sequence). The DNA for the CDR3 is TGTGCCAGCAGCCCCTTAAGGGCAAGCAATCAGCCCCAGCATTTT. Translating it yields CASSPLRASNQPQHF.

This chain joins TRBV20-1 and TRBJ2-7; 7 positions agree with TRBD1. The CDR3 sequence is 15 residues long. V trimming: 0 bases; J trimming: 4 bases; junction bases outside the gene matches: 9. Germline V gene sequence: CDR1 DFQATT, CDR2 SNEGSKA (reference sequence). Written as DNA, the CDR3 is TGCAGTGCTAGAGATTTCCGACAGGGTATTTACGAGCAGTACTTC. It translates to CSARDFRQGIYEQYF.

The CDR3 loop reads CSAPIAGALETQYF. The CDR3 DNA is TGCAGTGCCCCCATAGCGGGGGCATTAGAGACCCAGTACTTC. This chain links TRBV20-1 with TRBJ2-5; 9 bases fit TRBD2. Germline-derived CDR1 and CDR2 are DFQATT and SNEGSKA (reference sequence). J gave up 4 bases and V 6 bases, and 9 bases lay outside the gene matches. The CDR3 spans 14 residues.

V is TRBV20-1 and J is TRBJ2-7, with TRBD1 identical over 9 bases. With V trimmed by 4 bases and J by 10 bases, 11 bases remained unmatched. Germline V gene sequence: CDR1 DFQATT, CDR2 SNEGSKA (reference sequence). The CDR3 extends over 13 amino acids. The CDR3 region has the DNA TGCAGTGCTACACCGACAGGGGGTGGGGCCCAGTACTTC. As protein: CSATPTGGGAQYF.

V usage is TRBV6-2 or TRBV6-3 and J usage is TRBJ1-2; unclear D gene. Germline-derived CDR1 and CDR2 are MNHEY and SVGEGT. This CDR3 region has 12 residues. Trimming pared 7 bases from V and 2 bases from J, leaving 8 bases between. The CDR3: CASTEENYGYTF. In DNA form, the CDR3 reads TGTGCCAGCACCGAGGAGAACTATGGCTACACCTTC.

This chain links TRBV6-5 with TRBJ2-1; TRBD2 matches 7 bases. The DNA end lines up better with TRBJ2-7; the J call may be wrong. Per germline, CDR1 MNHEY and CDR2 SVGAGI. CDR3 length: 16 amino acids. CDR3 loop: CASSPLEGGAYNEQYF. CDR3 nucleotides: TGTGCCAGCAGTCCCCTTGAGGGAGGGGCCTACAATGAGCAGTACTTC.

V usage is TRBV29-1 and J usage is TRBJ2-7; TRBD1 agrees at 7 bases. Near its end, the DNA agrees better with TRBJ2-4, so the J call may be wrong. CDR1 and CDR2 from the germline V gene are SQVTM and ANQGSEA. The length of the CDR3 is 18 residues. This chain's CDR3 is CSVENEKGALSGQNIQYF. The CDR3 DNA sequence: TGCAGCGTTGAAAACGAAAAGGGGGCCCTCTCGGGACAAAACATTCAGTACTTC.

The chain has TRBV11-1 and TRBJ2-1; TRBD2 matches at 13 bases. After removal of 3 bases from V and 15 bases from J, the junction contained 5 bases not matched to a gene. Germline V gene sequence: CDR1 SGHAT, CDR2 FQDESV (reference sequence). The CDR3 extends over 13 amino acids. The CDR3 here is CASSFGLAGVLFF. In DNA, the CDR3 is TGTGCCAGCAGCTTCGGACTAGCGGGAGTTCTGTTCTTC.

The rearrangement uses TRBV7-9 and TRBJ2-5; D is unresolved. The CDR3 consists of 12 residues. The germline V and J ends were trimmed by 3 bases and 4 bases, with 6 bases remaining between them. The germline V gene has CDR1 SEHNR and CDR2 FQNEAQ (reference sequence). CDR3 nucleotide sequence: TGTGCCAGCAGCTTCATCGGAGAGACCCAGTACTTC. As protein: CASSFIGETQYF.

This chain links TRBV20-1 with TRBJ2-2; possible D gene TRBD2, 5 bases. Germline-derived CDR1 and CDR2 are DFQATT and SNEGSKA (reference sequence). Trimming took off 1 base at V and 1 base at J, with 7 bases between the two ends. The CDR3 consists of 14 residues. This chain's CDR3 is CSARVAGNTGELFF. CDR3 DNA sequence: TGCAGTGCTAGAGTTGCGGGGAACACCGGGGAGCTGTTTTTT.

This sequence joins TRBV20-1 and TRBJ1-3; D is perhaps TRBD1 (6 bases). The CDR3 has 14 amino acids. Germline V gene sequence: CDR1 DFQATT, CDR2 SNEGSKA (reference sequence). Trimming shortened V by 6 bases and J by 0 bases, and 12 bases separated the two germline ends. CDR3 nucleotide sequence: TGCAGTGCAAGGGGGGCCAGCTCTGGAAACACCATATATTTT. Its translation: CSARGASSGNTIYF.

This chain joins TRBV7-9 and TRBJ2-2; tentatively, D is TRBD1 or TRBD2 (5 bases each). The V end was cut by 5 bases, the J end by 6 bases, with 10 bases between. The CDR3 sequence is 13 residues long. The germline V gene has CDR1 SEHNR and CDR2 FQNEAQ (reference sequence). The CDR3 spells CASSAQGAGELFF. The DNA of the CDR3 is TGTGCCAGCAGCGCGCAGGGAGCCGGGGAGCTGTTTTTT. Supplemented by reference TRBV7-9 and TRBJ2-2, the full variable domain reads DTGVSQNPRHKITKRGQNVTFRCDPISEHNRLYWYRQTLGQGPEFLTYFQNEAQLEKSRLLSDRFSAERPKGSFSTLEIQRTEQGDSAMYLCASSAQGAGELFFGEGSRLTVL.

The chain couples TRBV6-2 or TRBV6-3 to TRBJ2-5; TRBD2 is a possible D gene (5 bases). The CDR3 is made up of 14 amino acids. The V end lost 5 bases, the J end lost 2 bases, and 12 bases lay between the germline ends. The germline gives CDR1 MNHEY, CDR2 SVGEGT. The CDR3 reads CASSKWTSQETQYF. The CDR3 DNA follows: TGTGCCAGCAGTAAGTGGACTTCTCAAGAGACCCAGTACTTC.

The chain combines TRBV5-1 with TRBJ2-3; 7 nucleotides line up with TRBD1. The V segment lost 1 base and the J segment 4 bases; nucleotides outside the gene matches: 3. CDR1 is SGHRS, CDR2 YFSETQ, per germline. This CDR3 region has 14 residues. The CDR3 loop is CASSLRQGADTQYF. In DNA form, the CDR3 reads TGCGCCAGCAGCTTGAGACAGGGCGCAGATACGCAGTATTTT. Looking up the rest from reference TRBV5-1 and TRBJ2-3 gives the full variable domain: KAGVTQTPRYLIKTRGQQVTLSCSPISGHRSVSWYQQTPGQGLQFLFEYFSETQRNKGNFPGRFSGRQFSNSRSEMNVSTLELGDSALYLCASSLRQGADTQYFGPGTRLTVL.

The rearrangement links TRBV9 to TRBJ2-3; 8 nucleotides line up with TRBD1. Germline assignment: CDR1 SGDLS and CDR2 YYNGEE. This CDR3 region has 15 residues. V dropped 2 bases and J dropped 2; count of bases not matched to a gene: 4. The CDR3 bases are TGTGCCAGCAGCGTCCGGGACAGGATCACAGATACGCAGTATTTT. This gives the protein CASSVRDRITDTQYF.

The J gene is TRBJ2-7, the V gene TRBV29-1, with a tentative D call TRBD1 (5 bases). Germline values: CDR1 SQVTM, CDR2 ANQGSEA. This CDR3 contains 13 residues. V gave up 4 bases and J gave up 0 bases, with 10 bases separating them. Here the CDR3 reads CSVVQTASYEQYF. The CDR3 nucleotides are TGCAGCGTTGTTCAGACAGCCTCCTACGAGCAGTACTTC.

V usage is TRBV3-1 and J usage is TRBJ1-2; TRBD1 aligns across 10 bases. Trimming cost V 1 base and J 7 bases; bases outside gene matches: 12. The CDR3 contains 17 residues. Germline lookup yields CDR1 LGHDT and CDR2 YNNKEL (reference sequence). This CDR3 is CASSQGGLGQGSVGYTF. The CDR3 bases are TGTGCCAGCAGCCAAGGGGGCTTGGGACAGGGGTCGGTTGGCTACACCTTC.

This clonotype was counted only a few times. The chain links TRBV7-2 to TRBJ2-5; 9 positions agree with TRBD2. The CDR3 is 15 amino acids. Germline V gene lookup returns CDR1 SGHTA and CDR2 FQGNSA. V was clipped by 1 base and J by 5 bases; unmatched bases: 5. The CDR3 sequence is CASSLELAGTETQYF. CDR3 sequence (DNA): TGTGCCAGCAGCTTAGAGCTAGCGGGGACGGAGACCCAGTACTTC.

The chain is built from TRBV29-1 and TRBJ1-1; no clear D gene. Trimming shortened V by 4 bases and J by 6 bases, and 12 bases separated the two germline ends. This CDR3 has 12 residues. The germline V gene encodes CDR1 SQVTM and CDR2 ANQGSEA. CDR3 region: CSVGRGVAEAFF. The DNA for the CDR3 is TGCAGCGTTGGACGGGGAGTTGCTGAAGCTTTCTTT.

The chain joins TRBV7-2 to TRBJ1-5; TRBD1 is a possible D gene (5 bases). Trimming removed 5 bases from V and 2 bases from J, with 16 bases in between. CDR3 length: 16 residues. The germline V gene encodes CDR1 SGHTA and CDR2 FQGNSA. The CDR3 sequence: CASSAGGGSGNQPQHF. The CDR3 DNA is TGTGCCAGCAGCGCTGGGGGAGGGTCGGGCAATCAGCCCCAGCATTTT.

The table lists this clonotype with many counts. This chain uses TRBV6-6 with TRBJ2-3; D remains unclear. The CDR3 sequence is 15 residues long. V shed 8 bases and J shed 0 bases, with 15 bases lying between them. The germline V gene has CDR1 MNHNY and CDR2 SVGAGI (reference sequence). The CDR3: CASGERVASTDTQYF. The CDR3 DNA reads as TGTGCCAGCGGGGAACGGGTAGCTAGCACAGATACGCAGTATTTT.

To note about this clonotype: Its ends do not fully match the called genes, so a read error is possible. The chain recombines TRBV24-1 with TRBJ2-3; D remains ambiguous. The CDR3 contains 16 residues. Germline V gives CDR1 KGHDR, CDR2 SFDVKD. The CDR3 is CAASDVAEIGTDTQYF. The CDR3 region has the DNA TGTGCCGCCAGTGATGTCGCGGAGATAGGCACAGATACGCAGTATTTT.

Only a few counts were recorded for this clonotype. The chain has TRBV20-1 and TRBJ2-3, with 9 bases identical to TRBD1. J lost 0 bases, V lost 0 bases, and 7 bases had no gene match. CDR3 size: 17 residues. The germline V gene encodes CDR1 DFQATT and CDR2 SNEGSKA (reference sequence). CDR3 sequence: CSARDGGTGLSTDTQYF. The CDR3 DNA sequence: TGCAGTGCTAGAGATGGGGGGACAGGGTTAAGCACAGATACGCAGTATTTT.

This clonotype appeared a few times. V and J are TRBV5-1 and TRBJ2-1, with D possibly matching TRBD2 (5 bases). V gave up 0 bases and J gave up 5 bases, with 9 bases separating them. The V gene's germline CDR1 is SGHRS and CDR2 YFSETQ. The CDR3 extends over 14 amino acids. The CDR3 DNA reads TGCGCCAGCAGCTTGGTACGGAGGAACAATGAGCAGTTCTTC. It encodes CASSLVRRNNEQFF.

There are a few counts of this clonotype. The V call is TRBV20-1, the J call TRBJ1-4, with 9 nucleotides matching TRBD1. Germline V gene lookup returns CDR1 DFQATT and CDR2 SNEGSKA (reference sequence). J gave up 3 bases and V 6 bases, and 8 bases lay outside the gene matches. This CDR3 is built from 15 residues. The CDR3 DNA follows: TGCAGTGCCGGGACAGGGATTAGCTCTAATGAAAAACTGTTTTTT. Translating gives CSAGTGISSNEKLFF.

This clonotype turned up a few times. The chain recombines TRBV2 with TRBJ1-1; D remains unclear. Germline CDR1 is SNHLY and CDR2 is FYNNEI. The CDR3 is made up of 13 amino acids. V dropped 3 bases and J dropped 4 bases, with 9 bases sitting between them. CDR3 amino acids: CASSDQSFTEAFF. CDR3 sequence (DNA): TGTGCCAGCAGTGATCAATCCTTCACTGAAGCTTTCTTT.

This clonotype was observed a few times. The chain uses TRBV7-9 and TRBJ2-3; D may correspond to TRBD1 or TRBD2 (5 bases each). Trimming stripped 3 bases from V and 3 bases from J, with 13 bases between. This CDR3 has 15 residues. The V gene's germline CDR1 is SEHNR and CDR2 FQNEAQ (reference sequence). The CDR3 DNA reads as TGTGCCAGCAGCTTTTCGGGGCGCGGGACAGATACGCAGTATTTT. This sequence encodes CASSFSGRGTDTQYF.